These T cell receptor beta chains were read from a single sample in a study of blood T cell repertoires in COVID-19. The data were produced by immunoSEQ multiplex PCR, yet TCRdb's version contains in-frame clones alone and is incomplete. The data show around 100,000 clones, roughly 86% seen once. Sequences were obtained from peripheral blood. The source is a man aged 35 to 55 with active or convalescent COVID-19. Each CDR3 is given with its conserved first and last residue. The D gene is left open where the match is weak. Only some rows state a clone size, as once, few, many or a class for expanded clones.

v_gene	d_gene	abundance	j_gene	CDR3aa	CDR3nt
TRBV11-2	.	.	TRBJ2-7	CASSFSGNSYEQYF	TGTGCCAGCAGCTTCTCAGGGAACTCCTACGAGCAGTACTTC
TRBV5-6	TRBD1	few	TRBJ1-4	CASRGTGTGGEKLFF	TGTGCCAGCAGGGGTACCGGGACAGGAGGTGAAAAACTGTTTTTT
TRBV18	TRBD2	.	TRBJ2-7	CASSLGLAGGYEQYF	TGTGCCAGCTCACTAGGACTAGCGGGGGGCTACGAGCAGTACTTC
TRBV25-1	.	once	TRBJ1-2	CASSESGFPLYGYTF	TGTGCCAGCAGTGAATCGGGGTTTCCCCTCTATGGCTACACCTTC
TRBV2	.	.	TRBJ1-2	CASRGGYGYTF	TGTGCCAGCAGGGGGGGATATGGCTACACCTTC
TRBV6-4	.	.	TRBJ1-6	CASSLSGVGNSPLHF	TGTGCCAGCAGCCTTTCGGGGGTCGGTAATTCACCCCTCCACTTT
TRBV10-1	.	.	TRBJ2-3	CASSEGGGSGTQYF	TGCGCCAGCAGTGAAGGGGGGGGCAGTGGTACGCAGTATTTT
TRBV28	.	.	TRBJ2-7	CASSFSQTYEQYF	TGTGCCAGCAGTTTCTCGCAGACCTACGAGCAGTACTTC
TRBV5-1	.	.	TRBJ2-5	CASSPSAGRETQYF	TGCGCCAGCAGCCCGTCGGCTGGGAGAGAGACCCAGTACTTC
TRBV6-4	TRBD2	.	TRBJ2-1	CASSRTSGDNNEQFF	TGTGCCAGCAGTAGGACTAGCGGGGACAACAATGAGCAGTTCTTC
TRBV2	.	.	TRBJ1-6	CARSIGPGNSPLHF	TGTGCCAGATCAATTGGTCCAGGAAATTCACCCCTCCACTTT
TRBV7-2	TRBD2	.	TRBJ2-5	CASSLVGGLAEETQYF	TGTGCCAGCAGCTTAGTTGGGGGACTAGCGGAAGAGACCCAGTACTTC
TRBV27	TRBD2	few	TRBJ2-2	CASSPGLVFRELFF	TGTGCCAGCAGCCCGGGACTAGTTTTTCGGGAGCTGTTTTTT
TRBV6-5	TRBD1	.	TRBJ1-2	CASSYGTGGGYTF	TGTGCCAGCAGTTATGGGACAGGGGGGGGCTACACCTTC
TRBV24-1	TRBD2	once	TRBJ2-3	CATSDIAGKQYF	TGTGCCACCAGTGACATAGCGGGGAAGCAGTATTTT
TRBV18	.	.	TRBJ2-3	CASSPGLSSTDTQYF	TGTGCCAGCTCACCGGGACTTTCTAGCACAGATACGCAGTATTTT
TRBV6-5	.	.	TRBJ2-7	CASSYVGHLSYEQYF	TGTGCCAGCAGTTATGTGGGACATCTCTCCTACGAGCAGTACTTC
TRBV3-1/TRBV3-2	.	.	TRBJ1-6	CASSPLAGWSPLHF	TGTGCCAGCAGCCCCTTGGCAGGGTGGTCACCCCTCCACTTT
TRBV10-3	TRBD1	.	TRBJ1-1	CAISVDRGRGTEAFF	TGTGCCATCAGTGTAGACAGGGGGCGAGGCACTGAAGCTTTCTTT
TRBV6-2/TRBV6-3	.	.	TRBJ1-5	CASSPLGRGDQPQHF	TGTGCCAGCAGTCCCCTCGGGAGGGGCGACCAGCCCCAGCATTTT
TRBV5-1	TRBD1	.	TRBJ1-1	CASSSQGETLNTEAFF	TGCGCCAGCAGCTCACAGGGGGAAACTCTGAACACTGAAGCTTTCTTT
TRBV18	TRBD2	.	TRBJ2-7	CASSPKSGGASYEQYF	TGTGCCAGCTCACCAAAAAGCGGGGGGGCGTCCTACGAGCAGTACTTC
TRBV4-2	TRBD2	.	TRBJ2-7	CASSQATSGGYEQYF	TGTGCCAGCAGCCAAGCGACTAGCGGTGGATACGAGCAGTACTTC
TRBV4-1	.	.	TRBJ1-4	CASSQGGAPTNEKLFF	TGCGCCAGCAGCCAAGGTGGGGCCCCAACTAATGAAAAACTGTTTTTT
TRBV3-1/TRBV3-2	TRBD1	.	TRBJ1-6	CASSQGLGQLYF	TGTGCCAGCAGCCAAGGATTGGGACAGCTATACTTT
TRBV27	TRBD2	.	TRBJ2-5	CASSRTSGGLYQETQYF	TGTGCCAGCAGTCGGACTAGCGGGGGATTGTACCAAGAGACCCAGTACTTC
TRBV5-1	.	.	TRBJ1-6	CASSLDRAGSPLHF	TGCGCCAGCAGCTTGGACAGGGCAGGTTCACCCCTCCACTTT
TRBV6-5	.	once	TRBJ1-2	CASSRSGANYGYTF	TGTGCCAGCAGTCGCTCCGGGGCTAACTATGGCTACACCTTC